This is a list of T cell receptor beta chains from one sample in a study of cytomegalovirus exposure and HLA in healthy donors. Measured with immunoSEQ multiplex PCR; TCRdb has only the in-frame clones, and not every one. The data hold fewer than 65,000 clones, with 70% to 85% observed a single time. Source material: PBMCs. These receptors were taken from a middle-aged woman in good health and CMV-seropositive. CDR3s leave out the opening cysteine and the closing phenylalanine or tryptophan. Rows may omit the clone size; those that give it use once, few, many or a size class.

TRBV4-3,once,TRBJ1-6,ASSRETGWGGNSPLH
TRBV27,few,TRBJ1-2,ASSSLGQGSGYGYT
TRBV5-8,once,TRBJ1-5,ASSLSGRDQPQH
TRBV19,-,TRBJ2-1,ASSIGLHNEQF
TRBV5-1,-,TRBJ2-5,ASSLGDRAQETQY
TRBV29-1,-,TRBJ1-4,SVGRRRTDEKLF
TRBV7-6,-,TRBJ1-6,ASSRTAKNSPLH
TRBV19,-,TRBJ1-5,ASSIEGARSSNQPQH
TRBV9,few,TRBJ2-7,ASSGGLAGYEQY
TRBV9,-,TRBJ2-1,ASSVRDRAANEQF
TRBV12-2,-,TRBJ1-4,ASRLDRTREKLF
TRBV5-1,once,TRBJ2-2,ASSRDYNGDGELF
TRBV27,-,TRBJ2-7,ASKARTASGAYEQY
TRBV18,-,TRBJ1-1,ASSGQTMNTEAF
TRBV18,-,TRBJ2-5,ASSRTGLGETQY
TRBV7-9,-,TRBJ2-1,ASSADYNEQF
TRBV6-5,-,TRBJ2-1,ASSYSPVSEQF
TRBV5-4,-,TRBJ2-7,ASSTRQGAYEQY
TRBV15,-,TRBJ1-1,ATSRAGLNSLAF
TRBV6-1,-,TRBJ1-2,ASSEAQGVDGYT
TRBV5-4,-,TRBJ1-1,ASSLTGTSNTEAF
TRBV28,-,TRBJ2-3,ASRGPSTDTQY
TRBV4-1,-,TRBJ2-7,ASSHMTGGVDHEQY
TRBV4-1,once,TRBJ2-7,ASSPRAGGRYEQY
TRBV5-1,-,TRBJ2-1,ASSHPGTTINEQF
TRBV4-1,-,TRBJ2-1,ASSQDSHSYNEQF
TRBV5-1,-,TRBJ2-2,ASSLAGVGELF
TRBV18,-,TRBJ1-2,ASSPQRGSTGYT
TRBV7-2,-,TRBJ1-6,ASSPTGGYYNSPLH
TRBV19,-,TRBJ1-1,ASSKGTGVNTEAF
TRBV7-6,-,TRBJ2-5,ASSSTGTSETQY
TRBV9,-,TRBJ2-5,ASSVVGGGGETQY
TRBV1,-,TRBJ2-5,TSSHPQVLAGETQY
TRBV7-9,-,TRBJ2-2,ASSSGSFGGTGELF
TRBV2,once,TRBJ2-6,ASSTHLFFSGANVLT
TRBV7-2,few,TRBJ1-4,ASSLLINEQLF
TRBV6-7,-,TRBJ2-2,ASRGYTGELF
TRBV7-8,few,TRBJ2-5,ASSPGRFPQETQY
TRBV11-2,-,TRBJ2-5,ASSLGAASGGAETQY
TRBV5-1,-,TRBJ1-2,ASSLGPQGKGYT
TRBV11-2,-,TRBJ1-3,ASSFWDSNIY
TRBV4-1,once,TRBJ1-1,ASSHGKQGSTEAF
TRBV9,-,TRBJ2-3,ASSVAWERGGVDTQY
TRBV19,-,TRBJ2-7,ASSATQGAEAYEQY
TRBV5-1,-,TRBJ2-3,ASSTTTGISSVTQY
TRBV10-2,-,TRBJ1-2,ASTFHPTGSNGYT
TRBV21-1,-,TRBJ2-4,ASNGQEGNIQY
TRBV2,-,TRBJ1-1,ASSVERAPTEAF
TRBV9,-,TRBJ1-1,ASSVVSRVLDTEAF
TRBV7-2,-,TRBJ2-7,ASSLEVGGQY
TRBV28,-,TRBJ1-5,ASKRPGPNQPQH
TRBV7-2,-,TRBJ1-2,ASSWDRDYGYT
TRBV18,-,TRBJ1-1,ASSRGGREGETEAF
TRBV19,-,TRBJ1-1,ASSIGEPRNTEAF
TRBV11-2,-,TRBJ1-4,ASSAGWGSATNEKLF